A selection of T cell receptor beta chains follows, all from one sample in a study of beta chain features in type 1 diabetes. Here immunoSEQ multiplex PCR was the method, and the copy in TCRdb shows in-frame clones only, minus some. The table has roughly 700,000 clones, roughly 12% seen once. Specimen: naive CD4+ T cells from blood. These receptor sequences come from a man between 18 and 35 years old with type 1 diabetes. The CDR3 runs from the conserved cysteine through the conserved F or W. Each record gives: D gene, CDR3 length, V gene, J gene, clone size, CDR3 DNA, CDR3 protein. The D gene is left open where the match is weak. Clone size appears in some rows only: once, few, many, or a class for an expanded clone.

NA	15	TRBV2	TRBJ1-5	few	TGTGCCAGCAGTGAATTGGGAACAGAAGATCAGCCCCAGCATTTT	CASSELGTEDQPQHF
NA	11	TRBV9	TRBJ2-7	NA	TGTGCCAGGGGGCCTTCGTACGAGCAGTACTTC	CARGPSYEQYF
NA	15	TRBV30	TRBJ1-6	NA	TGTGCCTGGAGGGTCCCCAGCTCCTATAATTCACCCCTCCACTTT	CAWRVPSSYNSPLHF
NA	12	TRBV10-3	TRBJ2-1	many	TGTGCCATCAGTGAGTCGACGAATGAGCAGTTCTTC	CAISESTNEQFF
NA	13	TRBV7-9	TRBJ2-1	few	TGTGCCAGCAGCCGCGACCTGTTCAATGAGCAGTTCTTC	CASSRDLFNEQFF
NA	15	TRBV10-3	TRBJ2-5	few	TGTGCCATCAGTGGGGCAGGAGACAGCCAAGAGACCCAGTACTTC	CAISGAGDSQETQYF
NA	14	TRBV2	TRBJ2-2	few	TGTGCCAGCAGTGAATCAGGCAACACCGGGGAGCTGTTTTTT	CASSESGNTGELFF
NA	16	TRBV9	TRBJ2-5	few	TGTGCCAGCAGCGTAGAGGTCGCCAGGGCGGGGGAGACCCAGTACTTC	CASSVEVARAGETQYF
TRBD1	14	TRBV7-9	TRBJ1-5	NA	TGTGCCAGCAGCGGGACAGGGCGCGCTCAGCCCCAGCATTTT	CASSGTGRAQPQHF
NA	15	TRBV5-1	TRBJ2-3	NA	TGCGCCAGCAGCTTGGGGACCCAACACACAGATACGCAGTATTTT	CASSLGTQHTDTQYF
NA	15	TRBV4-2	TRBJ2-7	NA	TGTGCCAGCAGCCAAGAGGGTAGGGGAGACTACGAGCAGTACTTC	CASSQEGRGDYEQYF
NA	15	TRBV15	TRBJ2-7	NA	TGTGCCACCAGCGCCCAAATCGGGGTAACCTACGAGCAGTACTTC	CATSAQIGVTYEQYF
NA	8	TRBV5-6	TRBJ2-1	NA	TGTGCCAGCAATGAGCAGTTCTTC	CASNEQFF
TRBD1	15	TRBV5-4	TRBJ2-3	NA	TGCGCCAGCAGCCAGAGACAGGGGGACACAGATACGCAGTATTTT	CASSQRQGDTDTQYF
TRBD1	13	TRBV30	TRBJ1-4	NA	TGTGCCTGGAGTGGATACAGGGGTGAAAAACTGTTTTTT	CAWSGYRGEKLFF
NA	12	TRBV30	TRBJ1-1	NA	TGTGCCTGGAGGGTCTTGAACACTGAAGCTTTCTTT	CAWRVLNTEAFF
NA	14	TRBV7-9	TRBJ2-3	NA	TGTGCCAGCAGCTTAGGGCCCTCCGCAGATACGCAGTATTTT	CASSLGPSADTQYF
TRBD1	14	TRBV5-1	TRBJ2-7	NA	TGCGCCAGCAGCAATGGACAGGCGTACTACGAGCAGTACTTC	CASSNGQAYYEQYF
TRBD1	13	TRBV29-1	TRBJ2-2	NA	TGCAGCGGGGGACAGATTAACACCGGGGAGCTGTTTTTT	CSGGQINTGELFF
TRBD2	16	TRBV9	TRBJ2-5	NA	TGTGCCAGCAGCCACCATAGCGGGGGGGCTAGAGAGACCCAGTACTTC	CASSHHSGGARETQYF
NA	12	TRBV28	TRBJ2-1	few	TGTGCCAGCACCACCGCTAACAATGAGCAGTTCTTC	CASTTANNEQFF
NA	14	TRBV7-8	TRBJ1-2	NA	TGTGCCAGCAGCCGACCCCCCTCAGGCTATGGCTACACCTTC	CASSRPPSGYGYTF
NA	12	TRBV5-1	TRBJ2-3	few	TGCGCCAGCAGCCAGAGCACAGATACGCAGTATTTT	CASSQSTDTQYF
NA	11	TRBV18	TRBJ2-5	few	TGTGCCAGCTCGTATCAAGAGACCCAGTACTTC	CASSYQETQYF
TRBD1	15	TRBV27	TRBJ2-5	few	TGTGCCAGCAGTTTAGCGACAGGGTCCGTCGAGACCCAGTACTTC	CASSLATGSVETQYF
TRBD1	14	TRBV6-5	TRBJ2-5	NA	TGTGCCAGCAGCCAGGGACAGGGTCAAGAGACCCAGTACTTC	CASSQGQGQETQYF
NA	11	TRBV30	TRBJ1-2	few	TGTGCCTGGAGTGTAATGAGCGGCTACACCTTC	CAWSVMSGYTF
NA	17	TRBV7-9	TRBJ1-1	NA	TGTGCCAGCAGCTCCGAAGTCGTTAGGGCCTCGAACACTGAAGCTTTCTTT	CASSSEVVRASNTEAFF
NA	12	TRBV11-3	TRBJ1-1	NA	TGTGCCAGCAGCCCCCGGAACACTGAAGCTTTCTTT	CASSPRNTEAFF
NA	14	TRBV29-1	TRBJ1-1	few	TGCAGCGTCACGCGTGGGGACACGAACACTGAAGCTTTCTTT	CSVTRGDTNTEAFF
NA	15	TRBV5-1	TRBJ1-2	NA	TGCGCCAGCAGCTGGGACAAAGACCCTAACTATGGCTACACCTTC	CASSWDKDPNYGYTF
TRBD2	15	TRBV28	TRBJ2-7	few	TGTGCCAGCAGTTCGACTAGCGGGGTATCCTACGAGCAGTACTTC	CASSSTSGVSYEQYF
NA	13	TRBV6-5	TRBJ2-7	few	TGTGCCAGCAGTTACTCGATACCGGGAGCGGAGTACTTC	CASSYSIPGAEYF
TRBD1	17	TRBV4-2	TRBJ2-7	few	TGTGCCAGCAGCCCGGCGGGCTTGGGACAGGGACCTTGGGAGCAGTACTTC	CASSPAGLGQGPWEQYF
NA	12	TRBV29-1	TRBJ1-2	few	TGCAGCGTTGTGCCGGCCTCCTATGGCTACACCTTC	CSVVPASYGYTF
NA	14	TRBV30	TRBJ1-3	NA	TGTGCCTGGAGTTGGACCCCTTCGGGAAACACCATATATTTT	CAWSWTPSGNTIYF
NA	12	TRBV29-1	TRBJ2-5	few	TGCAGCGCCACCTCAGTCCAAGAGACCCAGTACTTC	CSATSVQETQYF
TRBD1	14	TRBV11-2	TRBJ1-6	few	TGTGCCAGCACCCCTGGGACAGTTAATTCACCCCTCCACTTT	CASTPGTVNSPLHF
NA	15	TRBV30	TRBJ2-2	NA	TGTGCCTGCCCGCCCCCGTCCTTGAACACCGGGGAGCTGTTTTTT	CACPPPSLNTGELFF
TRBD1	13	TRBV30	TRBJ2-5	NA	TGTGCCTGGAGTGTACAGGGGGCCGAGACCCAGTACTTC	CAWSVQGAETQYF
TRBD1	13	TRBV30	TRBJ1-2	NA	TGTGCCTGGAGTGTATTGGGGACAGATGGCTACACCTTC	CAWSVLGTDGYTF
NA	12	TRBV28	TRBJ2-7	NA	TGTGCCAGCAGTTTACTGACTACGGGGCAGTACTTC	CASSLLTTGQYF
NA	11	TRBV28	TRBJ2-7	NA	TGTGCCAGCAGTCTTTGGGGGGCTCCGTACTTC	CASSLWGAPYF
NA	12	TRBV30	TRBJ2-7	NA	TGTGCCTGGGGGGCGCTCTCCTACGAGCAGTACTTC	CAWGALSYEQYF
NA	13	TRBV7-2	TRBJ1-2	few	TGTGCCAGCAGCCCTGGTGGTCCCTTCGGCTACACCTTC	CASSPGGPFGYTF
TRBD2	15	TRBV10-3	TRBJ2-7	NA	TGTGCCATCAGTGACGGGACTAGCGGGGACTACGAGCAGTACTTC	CAISDGTSGDYEQYF
TRBD1	15	TRBV30	TRBJ2-5	few	TGTGCCTGGAGTTTGGCAGGGGGATTCGGTGAGACCCAGTACTTC	CAWSLAGGFGETQYF
TRBD1	16	TRBV15	TRBJ2-1	NA	TGTGCCACCAGCAGAGATCTTACAGGGGGCTGGAATGAGCAGTTCTTC	CATSRDLTGGWNEQFF
NA	13	TRBV18	TRBJ2-5	few	TGTGCCAGCTCATTCCGCAACCAAGAGACCCAGTACTTC	CASSFRNQETQYF
NA	13	TRBV6-5	TRBJ2-4	few	TGTGCCAGCAAGCTCCGACAGTTAAACATTCAGTACTTC	CASKLRQLNIQYF
TRBD2	14	TRBV9	TRBJ2-1	NA	TGTGCCAGCAAGCGGGGACCCCCCTACAATGAGCAGTTCTTC	CASKRGPPYNEQFF
NA	14	TRBV11-2	TRBJ1-2	few	TGTGCCAGCAGCTTAAACGACGGGAACTATGGCTACACCTTC	CASSLNDGNYGYTF
NA	15	TRBV6-1	TRBJ2-5	NA	TGTGCCAGCAGTGAAGAGGCAGGCCCCCAAGAGACCCAGTACTTC	CASSEEAGPQETQYF
NA	15	TRBV11-1	TRBJ2-5	few	TGTGCCAGCAGCCTAGAGTCGGGGCGACAAGAGACCCAGTACTTC	CASSLESGRQETQYF
NA	15	TRBV14	TRBJ2-7	NA	TGTGCCAGCAGCCAAGATAGGGGGAAGGTTCTCAGGCAGTACTTC	CASSQDRGKVLRQYF